This is a list of T cell receptor beta chains from one sample in a study of T-cell memory formation after mild COVID-19. TCRdb analysed the 5' RACE reads with MiXCR anew, one entry per CDR3 protein. The sample yields about 150,000 distinct CDR3 sequences, 6% to 7% seen once. Input material: PBMCs or a T cell subset sorted from them (not recorded which). The origin of the receptors is an adult woman who had mild COVID-19 (a few samples of this study predate the infection). Cell type and time point are not known. The CDR3 runs from the conserved cysteine through the conserved F or W. Expanded clones get a size class; other rows say once, few or many, or leave the size out.

J gene,V gene,clone size,CDR3 protein
TRBJ2-7,TRBV7-6,-,CASSLAPGSGSYEQYF
TRBJ2-5,TRBV18,-,CASSPPPHKETQYF
TRBJ2-7,TRBV15,few,CATSGTSGQSSYEQYF
TRBJ2-7,TRBV2,few,CASSRESPSEQYF
TRBJ2-7,TRBV29-1,-,CSVTQGTYEQYF
TRBJ1-6,TRBV3-1,few,CASSHRNGGFSPLHF
TRBJ2-1,TRBV24-1,few,CATSGRTAYIYEQFF
TRBJ2-3,TRBV20-1,many,CSAPPTGSSRTDTQYF
TRBJ1-1,TRBV10-3,few,CAISDWGQGEGGAFF
TRBJ1-4,TRBV19,many,CASSIQGYTNEKLFF
TRBJ2-1,TRBV30,few,CAWSELAGGYNEQFF
TRBJ1-1,TRBV5-1,many,CASNLQRQGEAFF
TRBJ1-1,TRBV16,-,CASSPQGYTEAFF
TRBJ2-7,TRBV5-1,many,CASGPAGENYEQYF
TRBJ2-3,TRBV6-9,few,CASSFGTNHTDTQYF
TRBJ2-1,TRBV11-3,few,CASSLGGGQFF
TRBJ2-7,TRBV7-6,-,CASSPRDRGNIYEQYF
TRBJ1-5,TRBV15,many,CATSRYPDYSNQPQHF
TRBJ2-1,TRBV24-1,-,CATSDAQGNSYNEQFF
TRBJ1-2,TRBV12-3/TRBV12-4,few,CASSLAAYYGYTF